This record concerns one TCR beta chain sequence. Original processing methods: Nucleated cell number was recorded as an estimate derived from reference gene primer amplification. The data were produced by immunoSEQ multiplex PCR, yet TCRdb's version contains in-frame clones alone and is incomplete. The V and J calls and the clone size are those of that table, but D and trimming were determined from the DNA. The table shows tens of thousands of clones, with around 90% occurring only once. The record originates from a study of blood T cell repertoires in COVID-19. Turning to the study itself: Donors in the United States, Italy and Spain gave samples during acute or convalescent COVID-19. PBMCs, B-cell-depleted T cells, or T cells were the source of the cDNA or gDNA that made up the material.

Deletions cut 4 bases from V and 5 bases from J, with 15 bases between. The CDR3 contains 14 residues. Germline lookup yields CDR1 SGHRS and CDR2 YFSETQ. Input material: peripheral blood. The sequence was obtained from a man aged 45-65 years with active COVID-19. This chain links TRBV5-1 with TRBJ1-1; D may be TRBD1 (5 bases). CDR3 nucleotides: TGCGCCAGCAGCCCTACCCAGGGTGTGACTGAAGCTTTCTTT. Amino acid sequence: CASSPTQGVTEAFF.